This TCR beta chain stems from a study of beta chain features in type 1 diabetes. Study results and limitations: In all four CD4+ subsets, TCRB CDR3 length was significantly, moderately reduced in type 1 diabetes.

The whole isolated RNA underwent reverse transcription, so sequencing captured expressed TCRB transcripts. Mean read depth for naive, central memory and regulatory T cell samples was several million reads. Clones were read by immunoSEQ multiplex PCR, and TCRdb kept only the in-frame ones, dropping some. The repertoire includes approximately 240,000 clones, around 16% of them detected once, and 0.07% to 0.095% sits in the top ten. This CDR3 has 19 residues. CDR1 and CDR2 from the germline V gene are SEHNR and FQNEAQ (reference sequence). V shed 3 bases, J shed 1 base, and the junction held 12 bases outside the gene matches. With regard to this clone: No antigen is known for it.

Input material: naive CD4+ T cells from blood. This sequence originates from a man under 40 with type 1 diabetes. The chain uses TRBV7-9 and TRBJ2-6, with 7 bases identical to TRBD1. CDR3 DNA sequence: TGTGCCAGCAGCTTTGGGACAGCAGAGTTTCGTTCTGGGGCCAACGTCCTGACTTTC. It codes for CASSFGTAEFRSGANVLTF. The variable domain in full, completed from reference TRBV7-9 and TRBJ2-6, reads DTGVSQNPRHKITKRGQNVTFRCDPISEHNRLYWYRQTLGQGPEFLTYFQNEAQLEKSRLLSDRFSAERPKGSFSTLEIQRTEQGDSAMYLCASSFGTAEFRSGANVLTFGAGSRLTVL.